Below, 22 T cell receptor beta chains from the same sample are listed, as sequenced in a study of cytomegalovirus exposure and HLA in healthy donors. The PCR had 60 Vbeta and 13 Jbeta primers. Clones were read by immunoSEQ multiplex PCR, and TCRdb kept only the in-frame ones, dropping some. The table records about 120,000 clones, around 86% of them present only once. Material for sequencing was PBMCs. The origin of the receptors is a man aged 30 to 39 in good health and CMV-seronegative.

This clone was observed a few times. This chain links TRBV28 with TRBJ2-3, with TRBD2 matching 13 bases. The J segment lost 2 bases and the V segment lost 5 bases, leaving 7 bases of the junction unmatched. CDR3 length equals 17 residues. Germline CDR1 and CDR2: MDHEN and SYDVKM. Written as DNA, the CDR3 is TGTGCCAGCAGTATTCTCGGGACTAGCGGGGACACAGATACGCAGTATTTT. It codes for CASSILGTSGDTDTQYF.

The CDR3 is CASSEGAETTSPLHF. The DNA for the CDR3 is TGTGCCAGCAGTGAAGGCGCAGAGACGACATCACCCCTCCACTTT. The chain has TRBV6-1 and TRBJ1-6; D remains ambiguous. This CDR3 is built from 15 residues. Trimming left V 1 base short and J 10 bases short, with 14 bases between. CDR1 is MNHNS and CDR2 is SASEGT in the germline V gene.

V is TRBV7-2 and J is TRBJ1-2, with TRBD1 matching 9 bases. The germline CDR1 and CDR2 sequences are SGHTA and FQGNSA. V shed 3 bases, J shed 6 bases, and the junction held 5 bases outside the gene matches. The CDR3 sequence is 14 residues long. The CDR3 coding sequence is TGTGCCAGCAGCTTTAATGGACAGGGGAATGGCTACACCTTC. This sequence encodes CASSFNGQGNGYTF.

This clone appeared a few times. The V gene is TRBV9, the J gene TRBJ1-2, with 11 bases aligning to TRBD1. V lost 4 bases and J lost 7; bases outside the gene matches: 9. Germline CDR1 is SGDLS and CDR2 is YYNGEE. This CDR3 has 15 amino acids. CDR3 amino acids: CASSPRTGGRGGYTF. CDR3 nucleotide sequence: TGTGCCAGCAGCCCTAGGACAGGGGGCCGAGGTGGCTACACCTTC.

The chain employs TRBV11-2 and TRBJ1-1; D call uncertain. The CDR3 spans 13 residues. From germline, CDR1 is SGHAT and CDR2 FQNNGV. Trimming pared 1 base from V and 9 bases from J, leaving 12 bases between. CDR3 sequence reads: CASSLVVGDKAFF. CDR3 coding DNA: TGTGCCAGCAGCTTAGTCGTGGGAGATAAAGCTTTCTTT.

The chain uses TRBV4-2 and TRBJ2-2; D is possibly TRBD1 (5 bases). The CDR3 has 18 amino acids. The V and J ends lost 3 bases and 0 bases respectively, with 17 bases between them. The germline V gene encodes CDR1 LGHNA and CDR2 YNFKEQ. The CDR3 nucleotides are TGTGCCAGCAGCCAGTTCCCCCAAGGGGCCCCGAACACCGGGGAGCTGTTTTTT. Amino acid sequence: CASSQFPQGAPNTGELFF.

This clone occurred a few times. Compared with germline, one end of the junction differs, possibly owing to a read error. CDR3 residues: CASSPSVGTAASGVF. The CDR3 DNA reads TGTGCCAGCTCACCATCAGTGGGGACAGCGGCCTCGGGAGTCTTT. J is TRBJ1-1 and V is TRBV18; TRBD1 matches at 7 bases. Germline lookup yields CDR1 KGHSH and CDR2 LQKENI. This CDR3 has 15 amino acids. Full variable domain (remainder filled in from reference TRBV18 and TRBJ1-1): NAGVMQNPRHLVRRRGQEARLRCSPMKGHSHVYWYRQLPEEGLKFMVYLQKENIIDESGMPKERFSAEFPKEGPSILRIQQVVRGDSAAYFCASSPSVGTAASGVFGQGTRLTVV.

The rearrangement uses TRBV25-1 and TRBJ2-5; 8 bases are a match to TRBD1. The DNA end lines up better with TRBJ2-7; the J call may be wrong. This CDR3 has 15 residues. Germline V gene lookup returns CDR1 MGHDK and CDR2 SYGVNS. Written as DNA, the CDR3 is TGTGCCAGCAGTGGCCCGACAGGGGTCTCCTACGAGCAGTACTTC. Amino acids: CASSGPTGVSYEQYF.

The chain is built from TRBV18 and TRBJ2-7; D call uncertain. Germline CDR1 and CDR2: KGHSH and LQKENI. Trimming left V 5 bases short and J 0 bases short, with 8 bases between. The CDR3 spans 13 residues. The CDR3 spells CASSLQNSYEQYF. The DNA of the CDR3 is TGTGCCAGCTCATTACAGAACTCCTACGAGCAGTACTTC.

This clone has more than one count but fewer than ten. CDR3 in DNA: TGTGCCTGGAGTGATTCCGGCAGGGGGGCCGGCTACACCTTC. The encoded protein is CAWSDSGRGAGYTF. The V call is TRBV30, the J call TRBJ1-2, with 7 bases fitting TRBD1. V shed 1 base, J shed 8 bases, and the junction held 10 bases outside the gene matches. This CDR3 contains 14 residues. Germline V gives CDR1 GTSNPN, CDR2 SVGIG (reference sequence).

This clone was detected only a few times. The V gene is TRBV5-8, the J gene TRBJ2-7; perhaps TRBD1 as D (6 bases). This CDR3 has 15 residues. From germline, CDR1 is SGHTS and CDR2 YDEGEE. The ends were cut back, 3 bases at V and 0 bases at J, with 13 bases in the middle. For the CDR3, the DNA is TGTGCCAGCAGCTCTAAAAAGGGGGACTCCTACGAGCAGTACTTC. This codes for CASSSKKGDSYEQYF.

The V and J genes are TRBV6-4 and TRBJ1-1; D remains unclear. The V end was cut by 5 bases, the J end by 6 bases, with 13 bases between. The CDR3 consists of 13 residues. CDR1 and CDR2 from the germline V gene are MRHNA and SNTAGT. CDR3 DNA sequence: TGTGCCAGCAGTCAAATACTACGGGCTGAAGCTTTCTTT. Translating gives CASSQILRAEAFF.

The chain carries TRBV6-5 and TRBJ1-6, with D perhaps matching TRBD1 (5 bases). The CDR3 has 15 amino acids. Germline CDR1 reads MNHEY; CDR2 reads SVGAGI. V gave up 11 bases and J gave up 8 bases, with 22 bases separating them. Here the CDR3 reads CAARRGIGAYSPLHF. CDR3 DNA: TGTGCCGCTCGTCGGGGGATTGGGGCTTATTCACCCCTCCACTTT.

V gene TRBV4-2 combines with J gene TRBJ2-3; TRBD2 matches at 10 bases. Trimming took 1 base from V and 4 from J; bases not matched to a gene: 14. The CDR3 covers 19 residues. Germline V CDR1 and CDR2: LGHNA, YNFKEQ. The CDR3 bases are TGTGCCAGCAGCCAAGTGATTACTAGCGGGGTGTCCCCACCAGATACGCAGTATTTT. It translates to CASSQVITSGVSPPDTQYF.

The J gene is TRBJ2-3, the V gene TRBV2; no clear D gene. CDR1 and CDR2 (germline): SNHLY, FYNNEI. The CDR3 length is 13 residues. V was clipped by 2 bases and J by 5 bases, with 8 bases between them. This CDR3 is CASSEQDQDTQYF. DNA for the CDR3: TGTGCCAGCAGTGAACAGGATCAAGATACGCAGTATTTT.

The rearrangement joins TRBV7-6 to TRBJ2-3; TRBD2 aligns across 12 bases. This CDR3 comprises 16 residues. CDR1 is SGHVS, CDR2 FNYEAQ, per germline. Trimming cost V 1 base and J 1 base; bases outside gene matches: 0. CDR3 region: CASSLGLAGGTDTQYF. Here the CDR3 DNA reads TGTGCCAGCAGCTTAGGACTAGCGGGGGGCACAGATACGCAGTATTTT.

This clone occurred once. The chain carries TRBV30 and TRBJ2-7, with 9 bases aligning to TRBD1. With 5 bases clipped from V and 4 bases from J, the junction kept 6 bases outside the gene matches. CDR1 and CDR2 from the germline V gene are GTSNPN and SVGIG (reference sequence). This CDR3 comprises 13 residues. The DNA of the CDR3 is TGTGCCTGGGCCGGGACAGGGCTTTACGAGCAGTACTTC. The encoded protein is CAWAGTGLYEQYF.

This chain connects TRBV4-3 to TRBJ2-1, with 15 nucleotides matching TRBD2. V was pared by 1 base and J by 7 bases, with 11 bases of the junction left unmatched. The germline gives CDR1 LGHNA, CDR2 YSLEER. The CDR3 totals 19 residues. CDR3 region: CASSQAPGLAGGPRNEQFF. In DNA, the CDR3 is TGCGCCAGCAGCCAAGCACCGGGACTAGCGGGGGGCCCTAGGAATGAGCAGTTCTTC.

This clone came up a few times. This sequence joins TRBV11-2 and TRBJ2-3, with 8 bases aligning to TRBD2. CDR1 is SGHAT, CDR2 FQNNGV, per germline. The V segment lost 0 bases and the J segment 0 bases; nucleotides outside the gene matches: 5. CDR3 length: 17 amino acids. The DNA for the CDR3 is TGTGCCAGCAGCTTAGATCCCCTAGCGGGTAGCACAGATACGCAGTATTTT. Residues: CASSLDPLAGSTDTQYF.

CDR3 nucleotide sequence: TGCGCCAGCAGCTTTGGAGGGGGCGGAATCCAAGAGACCCAGTACTTC. Encoded protein: CASSFGGGGIQETQYF. This chain links TRBV5-1 with TRBJ2-5; possible D gene TRBD1, 7 bases. V gave up 2 bases and J gave up 1 base, with 15 bases separating them. The CDR3 is 16 residues long. CDR1 and CDR2 (germline): SGHRS, YFSETQ.

The genes are TRBV6-5 and TRBJ2-7, with 12 bases identical to TRBD2. The CDR3 has 14 amino acids. Unmatched junction bases numbered 4, after V lost 6 bases and J lost 4 bases. The germline V gene has CDR1 MNHEY and CDR2 SVGAGI. CDR3 nucleotides: TGTGCCAGCAGCCCCGGGACTAGCGGGTACGAGCAGTACTTC. It is translated as CASSPGTSGYEQYF.

The CDR3 DNA is TGTGCCAGCAGCTTAGCCACAGGGAGCACCTACGAGCAGTACTTC. As protein: CASSLATGSTYEQYF. This chain connects TRBV7-9 to TRBJ2-7; TRBD1 is a possible D gene (6 bases). The CDR3 totals 15 residues. CDR1 is SEHNR, CDR2 FQNEAQ, per germline (reference sequence). V was pared by 0 bases and J by 2 bases, with 11 bases between.